This entry describes one TCR beta chain. The clone's antigen remains unknown. No per-base quality is available; no much larger clone lies one base away. This specimen comes from a study of CD8 T cells in Susac syndrome (dated by TCRdb to between 2018 and 2021). Concerning the study at large: Among the sequenced Susac syndrome patients, 5 or 6 had clinically active disease and roughly eight were in clinical remission. At the time of blood withdrawal, Susac syndrome patients were either therapy-naive, taking corticosteroids (with some also receiving IVIg), or on IVIg alone. Whether CD8+ T cell activation and differentiation in Susac syndrome was antigen driven was tested using repertoire sequencing.

RNA was extracted using the RNeasy kit, and roughly 0.45 to 1 microgram was reverse transcribed with random hexamers. The immunoSEQ multiplex PCR assay, covering 54 Vbeta and 13 Jbeta segments, was used to amplify TCR beta CDR3 regions. PCR amplification bias was corrected by using a synthetic template baseline for primer optimization and computational correction. The original pipeline was this. Reads were assigned to V, D and J genes according to IMGT and analyzed in immunoSEQ Analyzer, with only productive sequences retained. Clonality was calculated as one minus the Shannon entropy normalized by log2 of the number of productive unique sequences. Public and private clones were assessed among the 100 most prevalent clones of each patient and control. Clones were defined as Susac-specific when absent from the healthy and MS cohorts, from over 950 published viral clones and from other ImmuneACCESS disease sequences. TCRdb redid the processing of the public reads, applying fastp at Q25 and MiXCR, and retained in-frame beta chains. Duplicate CDR3 protein sequences are folded into a single record with the most common DNA and genes. These V and J calls rely on TCRdb rather than the paper's analysis. This sample holds about 94,000 distinct CDR3 sequences; roughly 94% were observed only once. Less than 0.4% of the sample comes from the top ten.

High-throughput TCR beta sequencing profiled peripheral blood CD8+ and CD4+ T cells from healthy donors, Susac syndrome patients and multiple sclerosis patients. Susac syndrome patients met recently defined diagnostic criteria for definite or probable disease. CD8+ TEMRA cells were enriched by FACS, while bulk CD8+ and CD4+ T cells were purified by magnetic negative isolation. Blood was drawn into EDTA tubes, processed within 24 hours, and PBMCs were isolated by density gradient centrifugation. PBMCs destined for TCR sequencing were cryopreserved in liquid nitrogen and later thawed in a 37 °C water bath. The sorted or isolated CD4+, CD8+ and CD8+ TEMRA cells reached a purity of at least 90%. Broad study findings and their caveats: The study acknowledged that relatively few individuals were included in the TCR sequencing and HLA analysis. In patients with Susac syndrome, the CD4+ T cell repertoire showed no detectable clonal expansion.

The sample was CD4+ T cells from PBMCs. The source of this sequence is a human donor with Susac syndrome.

The base sequence is TGCGCCAGCACGGACAGGGTTGGCAATGAGCAGTTCTTC. Translated, this is CASTDRVGNEQFF. The V gene is TRBV5-1 and the J gene is TRBJ2-1, with 8 central nucleotides matching TRBD1. As encoded in the germline V gene, CDR1 is SGHRS while CDR2 is YFSETQ. The CDR3 holds 13 amino acids from the cysteine to the phenylalanine. Only the CDR3 portion is preserved as DNA: 39 bases, with reading frame beginning at the first base. Ends trimmed: V by 6 bases, J by 6 bases; bases unmatched to a gene: 5.